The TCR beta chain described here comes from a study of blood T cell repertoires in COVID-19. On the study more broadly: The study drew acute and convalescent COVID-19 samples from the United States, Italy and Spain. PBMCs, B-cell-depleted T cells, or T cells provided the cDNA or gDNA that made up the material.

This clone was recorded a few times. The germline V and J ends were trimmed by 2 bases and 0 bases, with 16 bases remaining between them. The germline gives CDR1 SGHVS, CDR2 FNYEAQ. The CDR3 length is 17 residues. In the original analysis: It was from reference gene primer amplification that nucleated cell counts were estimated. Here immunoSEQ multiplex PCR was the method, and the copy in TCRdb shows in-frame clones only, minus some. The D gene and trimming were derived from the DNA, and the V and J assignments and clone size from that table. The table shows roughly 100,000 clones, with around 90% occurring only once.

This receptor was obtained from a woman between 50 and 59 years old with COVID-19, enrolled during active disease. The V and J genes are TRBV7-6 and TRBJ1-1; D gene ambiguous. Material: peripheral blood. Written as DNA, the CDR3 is TGTGCCAGCAGCTTATATTCGGTATCCGGGATGAACACTGAAGCTTTCTTT. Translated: CASSLYSVSGMNTEAFF. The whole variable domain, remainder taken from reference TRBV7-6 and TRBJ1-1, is GAGVSQSPRYKVTKRGQDVALRCDPISGHVSLYWYRQALGQGPEFLTYFNYEAQQDKSGLPNDRFSAERPEGSISTLTIQRTEQRDSAMYRCASSLYSVSGMNTEAFFGQGTRLTVV.